One sample yielded the 10 T cell receptor beta chains listed below, sequenced in a study of blood T cell repertoires in COVID-19. Some clones are missing from TCRdb's copy, which holds only in-frame ones; the method was immunoSEQ multiplex PCR. The data hold 150,000 to 200,000 clones, with approximately 80% observed a single time. The sequencing input was peripheral blood. Receptors were obtained from a man aged 50-60 years who had recovered from COVID-19.

The rearrangement joins TRBV11-3 to TRBJ2-5, with D maybe TRBD1 (6 bases). Germline V gene data show CDR1 as SGHNT and CDR2 as YENEEA. The germline V and J ends were trimmed by 5 bases and 4 bases, with 20 bases remaining between them. The CDR3 loop spans 16 amino acids. The CDR3 sequence is CASSLHRGTGRETQYF. CDR3 coding DNA: TGTGCCAGCAGCCTCCATAGGGGAACAGGGCGAGAGACCCAGTACTTC.

V is TRBV5-6 and J is TRBJ2-7; tentative D call: TRBD2 (6 bases). CDR3 length: 12 residues. V gave up 0 bases and J gave up 6 bases, with 7 bases separating them. Per germline, CDR1 SGHDT and CDR2 YYEEEE. In DNA, the CDR3 is TGTGCCAGCAGCTTGGTGGGACTCGAGCAGTACTTC. Translation gives CASSLVGLEQYF.

This rearrangement joins TRBV5-4 to TRBJ1-5; D remains ambiguous. Trimming removed 3 bases from V and 0 bases from J, with 7 bases in between. The CDR3 consists of 14 residues. Germline V gene sequence: CDR1 SGHNT, CDR2 YYREEE (reference sequence). The CDR3 here is CASSSEYSNQPQHF. The CDR3 region has the DNA TGTGCCAGCAGCTCAGAATATAGCAATCAGCCCCAGCATTTT.

This chain uses TRBV11-2 with TRBJ2-3; D ambiguous. Germline values: CDR1 SGHAT, CDR2 FQNNGV. V was trimmed by 5 bases and J by 0 bases, leaving 6 bases between them. The CDR3 length is 13 residues. The CDR3 sequence is CASSTTSTDTQYF. The CDR3 DNA sequence: TGTGCCAGCAGCACGACTAGCACAGATACGCAGTATTTT.

The V and J genes are TRBV20-1 and TRBJ1-4; the D is unclear. The CDR3 length is 13 residues. Germline-derived CDR1 and CDR2 are DFQATT and SNEGSKA (reference sequence). The germline V and J ends were trimmed by 3 bases and 5 bases, with 10 bases remaining between them. CDR3 nucleotide sequence: TGCAGTGCTAGTTACAGCTTGAATGAAAAACTGTTTTTT. Encoded protein: CSASYSLNEKLFF.

The chain couples TRBV18 to TRBJ1-3; D gene ambiguous. Per germline, CDR1 KGHSH and CDR2 LQKENI. The CDR3 loop spans 15 amino acids. The V end lost 3 bases, the J end lost 4 bases, and 13 bases lay between the germline ends. This CDR3 reads CASSPFSPEGNTIYF. The CDR3, as DNA: TGTGCCAGCTCACCTTTCAGTCCGGAGGGAAACACCATATATTTT.

This clone was recorded many times. This CDR3 is CASSLRDLGGTDTQYF. CDR3 bases: TGTGCCAGCAGCTTGAGGGACTTAGGGGGCACAGATACGCAGTATTTT. The rearrangement joins TRBV9 to TRBJ2-3; a weak D match, TRBD2 (6 bases). This CDR3 comprises 16 residues. V gave up 4 bases and J gave up 1 base, with 16 bases separating them. In germline, CDR1 is SGDLS, CDR2 YYNGEE.

V is TRBV5-5 and J is TRBJ2-7, with D perhaps TRBD1 (6 bases). The germline CDR1 and CDR2 sequences are SGHKS and YYEKEE (reference sequence). CDR3 length equals 13 residues. V lost 0 bases, J lost 6 bases, and 10 bases lay in between. The chain's CDR3 is CASSLGTAGEQYF. The CDR3 nucleotides are TGTGCCAGCAGCTTGGGGACAGCTGGCGAGCAGTACTTC. The full variable domain, rest sourced from reference TRBV5-5 and TRBJ2-7, is DAGVTQSPTHLIKTRGQQVTLRCSPISGHKSVSWYQQVLGQGPQFIFQYYEKEERGRGNFPDRFSARQFPNYSSELNVNALLLGDSALYLCASSLGTAGEQYFGPGTRLTVT.

The V gene is TRBV30, the J gene TRBJ2-1, with 11 bases lining up with TRBD2. Germline V gives CDR1 GTSNPN, CDR2 SVGIG (reference sequence). The CDR3 consists of 12 residues. Trimming cost V 4 bases and J 9 bases; bases outside gene matches: 2. The CDR3 region has the DNA TGTGCCTGGAAACTAGCGGGAGCTGAGCAGTTCTTC. It codes for CAWKLAGAEQFF.

V gene TRBV9 combines with J gene TRBJ2-7; D is unresolved. This CDR3 is 14 amino acids long. Trimming cost V 1 base and J 0 bases, with 8 bases left between them. Germline V CDR1 and CDR2: SGDLS, YYNGEE. The chain's CDR3 is CASSVYPSSYEQYF. The CDR3 region has the DNA TGTGCCAGCAGCGTATATCCTAGCTCCTACGAGCAGTACTTC.